The T cell receptor beta chain described here comes from a study of T cells expressing NK-cell markers. Findings and caveats of the study: Leadership of the CD3+CD56-NKG2C+ fraction also belonged to these clonotypes in four donors. Dominant NKG2C+ clonotype frequencies of about 1.0-8% of CD8+ T cells were measured in more than 5 donors.

Regarding this clonotype: Its target is unknown.

Reprocessing the 5' RACE reads, TCRdb reports a single entry for every CDR3 protein and omits DNA. Its clone listing holds 450,000 to 600,000 distinct CDR3 sequences. Material: blood T cells: a sorted CD56 or NKG2C T cell subset, CD4+ or CD8+ T cells, or bulk PBMC T cells (not recorded which). The TCR was taken from a man aged 18 to 29 in good health.

This chain's CDR3 is CASVRGETGNTIYF. The V call is TRBV7-9, the J call TRBJ1-3; TCRdb designates TRBD1, a call that cannot be tested without DNA. The CDR3 length is 14 residues. Germline assignment: CDR1 SEHNR and CDR2 FQNEAQ (reference sequence). Using reference TRBV7-9 and TRBJ1-3 for the parts outside the CDR3, the full variable domain is DTGVSQNPRHKITKRGQNVTFRCDPISEHNRLYWYRQTLGQGPEFLTYFQNEAQLEKSRLLSDRFSAERPKGSFSTLEIQRTEQGDSAMYLCASVRGETGNTIYFGEGSWLTVV.